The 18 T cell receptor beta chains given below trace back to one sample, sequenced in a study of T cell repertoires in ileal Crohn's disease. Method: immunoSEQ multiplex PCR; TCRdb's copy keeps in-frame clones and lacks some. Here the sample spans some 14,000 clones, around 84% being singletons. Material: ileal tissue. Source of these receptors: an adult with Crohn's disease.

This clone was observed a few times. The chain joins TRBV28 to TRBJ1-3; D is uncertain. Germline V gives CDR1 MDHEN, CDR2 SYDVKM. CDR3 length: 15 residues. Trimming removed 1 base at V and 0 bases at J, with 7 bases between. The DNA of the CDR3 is TGTGCCAGCAGTTTATCGGGGAGCTCTGGAAACACCATATATTTT. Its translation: CASSLSGSSGNTIYF.

The DNA for the CDR3 is TGTGCCAGCAGTCGACTGCGGGGAATGGAGGAGACCCAGTACTTC. Translation: CASSRLRGMEETQYF. This sequence joins TRBV7-2 and TRBJ2-5; the D gene is possibly TRBD2 (6 bases). The CDR3 sequence is 15 residues long. The germline CDR1 and CDR2 sequences are SGHTA and FQGNSA. Deletions cut 6 bases from V and 5 bases from J, with 19 bases between.

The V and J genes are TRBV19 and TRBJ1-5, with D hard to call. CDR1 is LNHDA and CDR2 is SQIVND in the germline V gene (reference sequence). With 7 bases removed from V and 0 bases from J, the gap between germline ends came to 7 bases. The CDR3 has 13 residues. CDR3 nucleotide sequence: TGTGCCAGTACCGAGTTTAGCAATCAGCCCCAGCATTTT. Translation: CASTEFSNQPQHF.

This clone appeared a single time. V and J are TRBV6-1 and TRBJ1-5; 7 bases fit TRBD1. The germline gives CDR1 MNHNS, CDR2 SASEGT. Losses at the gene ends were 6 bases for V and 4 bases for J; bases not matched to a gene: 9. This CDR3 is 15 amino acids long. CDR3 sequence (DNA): TGTGCCAGCAGCCGATCGACAGGGTTTAATCAGCCCCAGCATTTT. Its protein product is CASSRSTGFNQPQHF.

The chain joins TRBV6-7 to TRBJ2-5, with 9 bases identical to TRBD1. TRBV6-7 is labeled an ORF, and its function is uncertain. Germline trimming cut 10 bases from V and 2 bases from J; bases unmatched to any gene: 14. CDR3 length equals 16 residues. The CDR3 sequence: CATQRGTGPIQETQYF. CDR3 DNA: TGTGCCACCCAAAGGGGGACAGGGCCCATACAAGAGACCCAGTACTTC.

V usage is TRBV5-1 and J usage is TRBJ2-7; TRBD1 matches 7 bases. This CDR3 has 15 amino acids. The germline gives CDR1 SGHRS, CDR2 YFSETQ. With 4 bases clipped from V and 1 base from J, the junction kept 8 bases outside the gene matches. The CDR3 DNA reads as TGCGCCAGCAGCCCGGACCCGACAGGGTCCTACGAGCAGTACTTC. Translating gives CASSPDPTGSYEQYF.

The CDR3 bases are TGCGCCAGCAGCTTGGACGGGGACAGGGTCGGAGGCTACACCTTC. Translating gives CASSLDGDRVGGYTF. This chain links TRBV5-1 with TRBJ1-2, with TRBD1 matching over 9 bases. The germline gives CDR1 SGHRS, CDR2 YFSETQ. The trim removed 0 bases at V and 8 bases at J, leaving 8 bases unmatched. This CDR3 spans 15 amino acids.

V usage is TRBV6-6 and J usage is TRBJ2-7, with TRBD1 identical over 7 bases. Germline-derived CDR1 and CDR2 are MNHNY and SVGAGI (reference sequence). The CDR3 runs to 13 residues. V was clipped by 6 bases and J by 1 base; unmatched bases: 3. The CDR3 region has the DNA TGTGCCAGCAGCCGGGGACAGTCCTACGAGCAGTACTTC. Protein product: CASSRGQSYEQYF.

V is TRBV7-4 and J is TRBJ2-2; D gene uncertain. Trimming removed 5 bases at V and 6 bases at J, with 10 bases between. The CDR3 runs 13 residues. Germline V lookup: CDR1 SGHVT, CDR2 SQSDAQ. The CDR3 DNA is TGTGCCAGCAGCCAGAAGTCCCCCGGGGAGCTGTTTTTT. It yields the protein CASSQKSPGELFF.

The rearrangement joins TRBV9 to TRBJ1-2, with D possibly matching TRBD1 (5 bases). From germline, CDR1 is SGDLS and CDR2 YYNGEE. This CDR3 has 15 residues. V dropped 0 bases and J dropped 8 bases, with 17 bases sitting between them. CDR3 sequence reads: CASSVVAGAGWGYTF. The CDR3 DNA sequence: TGTGCCAGCAGCGTAGTAGCTGGGGCAGGGTGGGGCTACACCTTC.

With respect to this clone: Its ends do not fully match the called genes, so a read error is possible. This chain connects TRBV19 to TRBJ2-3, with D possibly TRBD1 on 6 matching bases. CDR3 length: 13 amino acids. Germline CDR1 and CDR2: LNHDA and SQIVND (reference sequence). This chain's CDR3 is CTSRTAGADTQYF. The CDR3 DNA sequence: TGTACCAGTAGGACGGCAGGGGCAGATACGCAGTATTTT.

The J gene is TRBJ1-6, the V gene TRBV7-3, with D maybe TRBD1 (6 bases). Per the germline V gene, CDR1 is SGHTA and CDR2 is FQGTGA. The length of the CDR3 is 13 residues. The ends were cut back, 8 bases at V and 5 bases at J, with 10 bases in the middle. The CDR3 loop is CASSQGNNSPLHF. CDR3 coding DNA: TGTGCCAGCTCGCAGGGGAATAATTCACCCCTCCACTTT.

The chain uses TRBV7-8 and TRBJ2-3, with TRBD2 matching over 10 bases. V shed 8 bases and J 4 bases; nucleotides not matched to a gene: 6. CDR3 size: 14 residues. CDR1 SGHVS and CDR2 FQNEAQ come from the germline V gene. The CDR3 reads CASARTSGPDTQYF. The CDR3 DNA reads TGTGCCAGCGCCCGGACTAGCGGACCAGATACGCAGTATTTT.

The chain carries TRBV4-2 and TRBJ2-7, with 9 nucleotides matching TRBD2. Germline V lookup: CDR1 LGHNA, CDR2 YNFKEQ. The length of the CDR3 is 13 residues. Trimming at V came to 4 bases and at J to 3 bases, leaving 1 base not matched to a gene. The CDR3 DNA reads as TGTGCCAGCAGCCCAGCGGGGGGCTACGAGCAGTACTTC. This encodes CASSPAGGYEQYF.

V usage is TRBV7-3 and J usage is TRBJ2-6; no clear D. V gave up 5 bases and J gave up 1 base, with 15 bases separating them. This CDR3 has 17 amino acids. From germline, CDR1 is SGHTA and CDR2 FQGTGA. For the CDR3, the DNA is TGTGCCAGCAGCCCTAACGCGGATACGTCTGGGGCCAACGTCCTGACTTTC. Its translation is CASSPNADTSGANVLTF.

The CDR3: CASSRDNLANYGYTF. The CDR3 DNA reads TGCGCCAGCAGTCGGGACAACCTAGCTAACTATGGCTACACCTTC. The V call is TRBV5-1, the J call TRBJ1-2; tentative D call: TRBD1 (6 bases). Between the trimmed V and J ends, which lost 5 bases and 0 bases, there was a span of 14 bases. There are 15 residues in the CDR3. CDR1 SGHRS and CDR2 YFSETQ come from the germline V gene.

The CDR3 nucleotides read TGTGCCAGCAGTCCACAGGGGGCTGGCCCAGATACGCAGTATTTT. This translates into CASSPQGAGPDTQYF. The V call is TRBV7-9, the J call TRBJ2-3; 9 nucleotides align to TRBD1. Germline CDR1 and CDR2: SEHNR and FQNEAQ (reference sequence). The V segment lost 6 bases and the J segment 4 bases; nucleotides outside the gene matches: 8. CDR3 size: 15 residues.

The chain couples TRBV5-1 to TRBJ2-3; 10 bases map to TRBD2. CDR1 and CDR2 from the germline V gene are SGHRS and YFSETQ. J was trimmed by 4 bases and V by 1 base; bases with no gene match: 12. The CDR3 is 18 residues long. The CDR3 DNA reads TGCGCCAGCAGCTTGCGGAACCTAGCGGGAGTAAGCCCAGATACGCAGTATTTT. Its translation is CASSLRNLAGVSPDTQYF.